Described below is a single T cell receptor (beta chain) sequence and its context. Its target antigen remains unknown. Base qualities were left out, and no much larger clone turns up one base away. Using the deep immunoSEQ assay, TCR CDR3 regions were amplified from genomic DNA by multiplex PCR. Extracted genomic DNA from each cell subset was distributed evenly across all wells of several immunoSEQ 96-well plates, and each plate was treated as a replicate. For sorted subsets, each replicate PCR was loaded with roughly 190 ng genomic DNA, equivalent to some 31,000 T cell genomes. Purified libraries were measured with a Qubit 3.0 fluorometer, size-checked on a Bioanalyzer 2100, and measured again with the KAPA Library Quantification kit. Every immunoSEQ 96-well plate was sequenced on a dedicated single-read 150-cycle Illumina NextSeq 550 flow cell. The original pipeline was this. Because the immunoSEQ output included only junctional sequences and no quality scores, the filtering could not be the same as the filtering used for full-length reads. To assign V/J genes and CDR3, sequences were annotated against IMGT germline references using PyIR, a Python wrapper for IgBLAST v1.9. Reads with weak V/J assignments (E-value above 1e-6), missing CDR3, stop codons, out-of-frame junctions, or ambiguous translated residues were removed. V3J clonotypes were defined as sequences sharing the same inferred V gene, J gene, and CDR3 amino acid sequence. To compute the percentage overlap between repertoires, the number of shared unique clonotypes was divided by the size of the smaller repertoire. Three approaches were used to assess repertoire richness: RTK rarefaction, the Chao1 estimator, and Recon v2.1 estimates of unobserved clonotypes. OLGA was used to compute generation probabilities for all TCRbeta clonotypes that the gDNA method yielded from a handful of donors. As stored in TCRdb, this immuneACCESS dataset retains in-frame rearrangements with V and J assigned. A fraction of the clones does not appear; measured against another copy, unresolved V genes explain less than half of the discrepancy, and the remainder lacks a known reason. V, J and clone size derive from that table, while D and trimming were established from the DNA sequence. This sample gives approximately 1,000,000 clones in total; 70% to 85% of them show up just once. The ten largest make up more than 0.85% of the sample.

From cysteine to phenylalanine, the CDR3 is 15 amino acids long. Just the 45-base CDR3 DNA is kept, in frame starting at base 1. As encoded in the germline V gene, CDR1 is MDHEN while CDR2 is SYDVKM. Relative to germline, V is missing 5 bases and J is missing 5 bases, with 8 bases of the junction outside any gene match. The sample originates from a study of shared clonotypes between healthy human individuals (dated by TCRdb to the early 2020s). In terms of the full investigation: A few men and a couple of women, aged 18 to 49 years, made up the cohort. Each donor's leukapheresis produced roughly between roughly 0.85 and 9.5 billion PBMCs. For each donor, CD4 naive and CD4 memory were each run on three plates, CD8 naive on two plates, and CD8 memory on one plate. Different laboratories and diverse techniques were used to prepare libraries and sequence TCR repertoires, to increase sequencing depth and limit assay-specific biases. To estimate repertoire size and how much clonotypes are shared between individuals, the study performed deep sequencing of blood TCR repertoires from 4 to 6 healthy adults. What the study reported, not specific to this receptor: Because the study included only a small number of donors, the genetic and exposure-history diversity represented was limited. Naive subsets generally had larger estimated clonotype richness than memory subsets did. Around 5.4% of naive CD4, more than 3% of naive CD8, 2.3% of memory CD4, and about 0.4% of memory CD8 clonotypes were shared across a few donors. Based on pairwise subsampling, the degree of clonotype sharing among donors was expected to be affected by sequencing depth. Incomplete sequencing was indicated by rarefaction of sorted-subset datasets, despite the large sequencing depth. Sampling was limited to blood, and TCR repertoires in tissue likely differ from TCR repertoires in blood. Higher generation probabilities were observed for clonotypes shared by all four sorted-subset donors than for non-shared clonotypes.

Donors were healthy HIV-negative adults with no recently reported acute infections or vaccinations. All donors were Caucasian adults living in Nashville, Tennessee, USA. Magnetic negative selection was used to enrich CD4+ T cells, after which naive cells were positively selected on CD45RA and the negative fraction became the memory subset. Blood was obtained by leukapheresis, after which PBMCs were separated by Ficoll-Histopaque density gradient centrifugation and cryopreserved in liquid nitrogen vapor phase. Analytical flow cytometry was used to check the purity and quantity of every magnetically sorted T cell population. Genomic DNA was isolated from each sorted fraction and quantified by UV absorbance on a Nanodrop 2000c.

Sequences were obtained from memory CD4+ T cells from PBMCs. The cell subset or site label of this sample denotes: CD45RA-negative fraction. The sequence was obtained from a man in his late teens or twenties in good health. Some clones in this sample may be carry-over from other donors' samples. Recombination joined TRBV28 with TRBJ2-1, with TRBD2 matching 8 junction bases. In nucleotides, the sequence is TGTGCCAGCAGTATCACCGGGACTAGGAACAATGAGCAGTTCTTC. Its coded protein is CASSITGTRNNEQFF.